This record covers a single TCR beta chain. Its antigen is still unknown. A much larger clone differs by one base, so this may be a read error. CDR1 SGHAT and CDR2 FQDESV are derived from the germline V gene (reference sequence). From cysteine to phenylalanine, the CDR3 is 13 amino acids long. Only the CDR3 DNA is retained, 39 bases long and in frame from the first base. The sample belongs to a study of tumor and adjacent non-tumor tissue in lung cancer (dated by TCRdb to 2016 to 2019). Regarding the study in general: By cancer type, the cohort comprised 11 to 12 adenocarcinoma patients, a couple of squamous cell carcinoma patients and 1 small cell lung cancer patient. Among the roughly 15 patients, ages ranged from about 31 to 80 years, 10 were men and 5 were women, and disease was TNM stage I to III. Sequencing generated a total of roughly 130 million productive TCRbeta reads, averaging about 4 million reads per sample. Using bulk TCRbeta repertoires from some 15 lung cancer patients, the study set lung tumor tissue side by side with matched distant non-tumor lung tissue. For each patient, one tumor sample and one normal lung sample were taken, giving thirty paired specimens that underwent TCRbeta CDR3 sequencing. Study-wide findings and limitations: TCR diversity was significantly higher in younger patients, and higher tumor TCR diversity was associated with shorter overall and disease-free survival. Significantly higher TCR diversity (inverse Simpson) was observed in tumor tissue than in normal lung tissue (431.37 vs 166.20, P = 0.0075, Mann-Whitney U test). Only about 15 patients were included in the cohort, and the need for larger samples and more detailed clinical data was noted by the authors. The top 100 clones made up a significantly larger cumulative share of the repertoire in normal lung than in tumor tissue. Peripheral blood was not sequenced, so blood TCRbeta repertoires in these lung cancer patients were not examined. Neither the sequencing platform nor unique molecular identifiers are mentioned in the methods.

The library was produced with multiplex PCR. Sequencing was carried out with an Illumina HiSeq 2500. Following protocols modified from ARM-PCR, the researchers constructed TCRbeta libraries through three rounds of nested PCR with primers (Table S4). PCR products of 200-500 bp were gel-excised and purified with the QIAquick gel extraction kit before sequencing. Processing in the source paper ran as follows. Trimmomatic was used to clean the reads, FLASH merged the cleaned reads into complete CDR3 sequences, and MiTCR assigned the sequences to V(D)J germline segments. VDJtools was used to compute clonal diversity as the inverse Simpson's index. In-frame sequences without a premature stop codon were defined as productive reads. In TCRdb, the public reads were trimmed at Q25 with fastp and aligned with MiXCR, with productive beta chains retained. A single entry per CDR3 protein holds the most common genes and DNA from its merged rows. TCRdb's processing, not the study's, gives the V and J calls here. The sample contains around 79,000 distinct CDR3 sequences, 55% to 75% of them found a single time. The top ten hold 8% to 9.5% of the sample.

RNA was isolated from bulk, unsorted tissue, and RNA quality was assessed with a NanoDrop ND-1000 and an Agilent 2100. Newly diagnosed lung cancer patients without prior chemotherapy who had been admitted for thoracic surgery in China between August and November 2014 were enrolled as donors. The study excluded patients who had received radiotherapy or chemotherapy before or who had another cancer at the same time. Pieces of surgical tissue measuring roughly 1-2.3 cm3 were kept in RNAlater solution and stored at -80 degrees C until use. The source is a woman in her forties with non-small cell lung cancer. The sample comprised lung tumor tissue. This chain is built from TRBV11-1 and TRBJ2-7; too little of a D gene remains to name it. CDR3 region: CTSSPGPRTEQYF. The sequenced DNA: TGTACCAGCAGCCCCGGCCCCAGGACCGAACAGTACTTC.